These 29 T cell receptor beta chains were sequenced from one sample in a study of radiotherapy plus CTLA-4 blockade in lung cancer. Repertoires were generated with immunoSEQ multiplex PCR, while TCRdb's copy carries only in-frame clones and drops some. The repertoire consists of about 51,000 clones, with roughly 77% occurring once and the leading ten covering 7.5% to 9.5%. Sequenced material: peripheral blood, taken from a patient treated with radiotherapy plus ipilimumab. The source of these receptors is a human donor with non-small cell lung cancer who had a complete response to radiotherapy plus ipilimumab.

The DNA for the CDR3 is TGTGCCACCAGCAGAGATCAGGGCCTCCCGACAGATACGCAGTATTTT. Translated, it gives CATSRDQGLPTDTQYF. V gene TRBV15 combines with J gene TRBJ2-3; D might be TRBD1 (5 bases). The CDR3 runs to 16 residues. Germline V gene lookup returns CDR1 LNHNV and CDR2 YYDKDF (reference sequence). V gave up 0 bases and J gave up 3 bases, with 13 bases separating them.

The rearrangement joins TRBV29-1 to TRBJ1-1; D remains unclear. CDR3 size: 13 residues. Deletions cut 2 bases from V and 3 bases from J, with 10 bases between. In germline, CDR1 is SQVTM, CDR2 ANQGSEA. This CDR3 reads CSVERGLDTEAFF. CDR3 coding DNA: TGCAGCGTTGAACGGGGATTGGACACTGAAGCTTTCTTT.

Only one count was recorded for this clone. The gene calls are TRBV7-9 and TRBJ1-1; TRBD1 matches 8 bases. The CDR3 loop spans 13 amino acids. Trimming removed 2 bases from V and 7 bases from J; junction bases left unmatched: 3. Germline CDR1 and CDR2: SEHNR and FQNEAQ (reference sequence). The CDR3 DNA sequence: TGTGCCAGCAGCTTAACAGGGGGAGTTGAAGCTTTCTTT. It encodes CASSLTGGVEAFF. Looking up the rest from reference TRBV7-9 and TRBJ1-1 gives the full variable domain: DTGVSQNPRHKITKRGQNVTFRCDPISEHNRLYWYRQTLGQGPEFLTYFQNEAQLEKSRLLSDRFSAERPKGSFSTLEIQRTEQGDSAMYLCASSLTGGVEAFFGQGTRLTVV.

The rearrangement uses TRBV7-8 and TRBJ1-1; unclear D gene. This CDR3 is 13 amino acids long. The germline CDR1 and CDR2 sequences are SGHVS and FQNEAQ. The V end was cut by 5 bases, the J end by 4 bases, with 11 bases between. For the CDR3, the DNA is TGTGCCAGCAGCCAGCAACACAGCACTGAAGCTTTCTTT. Amino acid sequence: CASSQQHSTEAFF.

The CDR3, as DNA: TGTGCCAGCAGCACGAAGGGGGCGGGGGGTCAGCCCCAGCATTTT. As protein: CASSTKGAGGQPQHF. The chain links TRBV7-8 to TRBJ1-5; 7 nucleotides line up with TRBD1. Unmatched junction bases numbered 10, after V lost 5 bases and J lost 6 bases. In germline, CDR1 is SGHVS, CDR2 FQNEAQ. The CDR3 has 15 residues.

J is TRBJ2-4 and V is TRBV6-5, with TRBD1 identical over 9 bases. With 4 bases clipped from V and 7 bases from J, the junction kept 5 bases outside the gene matches. The CDR3 runs to 14 residues. Germline CDR1 is MNHEY and CDR2 is SVGAGI. CDR3 in DNA: TGTGCCAGCAGTTCCACCGGGACAGGGAACATTCAGTACTTC. Encoded protein: CASSSTGTGNIQYF.

The chain combines TRBV5-1 with TRBJ2-5; 9 nucleotides line up with TRBD1. Germline V gene lookup returns CDR1 SGHRS and CDR2 YFSETQ. V was pared by 4 bases and J by 4 bases, with 5 bases of the junction left unmatched. CDR3 length equals 14 residues. CDR3 loop: CASSVGQGIETQYF. The CDR3 DNA is TGCGCCAGCAGCGTAGGACAGGGGATAGAGACCCAGTACTTC.

The chain links TRBV6-5 to TRBJ2-1; 10 positions agree with TRBD1. The CDR3 spans 14 residues. Germline values: CDR1 MNHEY, CDR2 SVGAGI. V was pared by 6 bases and J by 12 bases, with 11 bases of the junction left unmatched. DNA of the CDR3: TGTGCCAGCAGGCAGGGGGGACAGGGGTACCGGCAGTTCTTC. Protein sequence: CASRQGGQGYRQFF.

The gene calls are TRBV7-9 and TRBJ1-2; TRBD1 might be the D (5 bases). Germline loops: CDR1 SEHNR, CDR2 FQNEAQ (reference sequence). The CDR3 runs to 13 residues. Trimming pared 9 bases from V and 4 bases from J, leaving 15 bases between. This CDR3 is CASSTELLYGYTF. The CDR3 DNA reads as TGTGCCAGTTCGACAGAGTTACTCTATGGCTACACCTTC.

This sequence joins TRBV5-8 and TRBJ1-5; D gene ambiguous. V lost 0 bases and J lost 0, with 7 bases in between. CDR3 length: 15 residues. Germline-derived CDR1 and CDR2 are SGHTS and YDEGEE. CDR3 DNA: TGTGCCAGCAGCTTGGACGGAGATAGCAATCAGCCCCAGCATTTT. Its translation: CASSLDGDSNQPQHF.

The chain combines TRBV18 with TRBJ1-5; TRBD1 agrees at 8 bases. The germline V gene has CDR1 KGHSH and CDR2 LQKENI. Trimming cost V 6 bases and J 1 base; bases outside gene matches: 8. The CDR3 spans 16 residues. In nucleotides, the CDR3 is TGTGCCAGCTCGTCCGCCGGGACAGGAAGCAATCAGCCCCAGCATTTT. This encodes CASSSAGTGSNQPQHF. The entire variable domain, with the rest obtained from reference TRBV18 and TRBJ1-5, is as follows: NAGVMQNPRHLVRRRGQEARLRCSPMKGHSHVYWYRQLPEEGLKFMVYLQKENIIDESGMPKERFSAEFPKEGPSILRIQQVVRGDSAAYFCASSSAGTGSNQPQHFGDGTRLSIL.

This sequence joins TRBV5-1 and TRBJ2-6; 9 positions agree with TRBD1. The V segment lost 4 bases and the J segment 4 bases; nucleotides outside the gene matches: 9. Germline V CDR1 and CDR2: SGHRS, YFSETQ. This CDR3 contains 17 residues. In DNA, the CDR3 is TGCGCCAGCAGCGCGTCCCGGGACAGGGTCGGGGCCAACGTCCTGACTTTC. It codes for CASSASRDRVGANVLTF.

This chain uses TRBV10-3 with TRBJ2-3; maybe TRBD2 (5 bases). CDR3 size: 13 residues. The V gene lost 5 bases and the J gene lost 1 base, with 7 bases spanning the gap. CDR1 and CDR2 from the germline V gene are ENHRY and SYGVKD. The CDR3 DNA reads as TGTGCCATCAGTTATAGCGGCACAGATACGCAGTATTTT. It encodes CAISYSGTDTQYF.

The chain links TRBV10-2 to TRBJ1-1, with a weak D call TRBD1 (5 bases). The CDR3 contains 15 residues. Germline-derived CDR1 and CDR2 are WSHSY and SAAADI. V gave up 3 bases and J gave up 3 bases, with 14 bases separating them. Here the CDR3 reads CASSDWIGEDTEAFF. DNA of the CDR3: TGCGCCAGCAGTGACTGGATAGGGGAGGACACTGAAGCTTTCTTT.

This chain links TRBV2 with TRBJ2-7; no firm D call. The CDR3 runs to 12 residues. V lost 3 bases and J 3 bases, leaving 6 bases between the germline ends. Germline V gives CDR1 SNHLY, CDR2 FYNNEI. The CDR3 coding sequence is TGTGCCAGCAGTGAGAGAGGCTACGAGCAGTACGTC. Its translation is CASSERGYEQYV.

The chain employs TRBV19 and TRBJ1-5; D is ambiguous. The length of the CDR3 is 12 residues. V gave up 1 base and J gave up 5 bases, with 3 bases separating them. Germline lookup yields CDR1 LNHDA and CDR2 SQIVND (reference sequence). The CDR3 DNA is TGTGCCAGTAGTATAGCCGATCAGCCCCAGCATTTT. Translation: CASSIADQPQHF.

The chain uses TRBV28 and TRBJ2-7, with TRBD2 matching over 7 bases. The CDR3 contains 14 residues. Germline CDR1 and CDR2: MDHEN and SYDVKM. V trimming: 2 bases; J trimming: 3 bases; junction bases outside the gene matches: 4. CDR3 DNA sequence: TGTGCCAGCAGTTTACGGGACTACCACTACGAGCAGTACGTC. Its protein is CASSLRDYHYEQYV.

The gene calls are TRBV7-9 and TRBJ2-5, with 11 bases lining up with TRBD2. This CDR3 region has 15 residues. Trimming cost V 5 bases and J 13 bases; bases outside gene matches: 15. Germline CDR1 is SEHNR and CDR2 is FQNEAQ (reference sequence). The CDR3 sequence is CASSGGGSSGRPLYF. CDR3 DNA: TGTGCCAGCAGCGGGGGGGGCTCTAGCGGGAGGCCCCTGTACTTC.

The V gene is TRBV7-9, the J gene TRBJ1-4; 8 bases agree with TRBD1. The V gene's germline CDR1 is SEHNR and CDR2 FQNEAQ (reference sequence). The J segment lost 8 bases and the V segment lost 1 base, leaving 9 bases of the junction unmatched. The CDR3 runs 16 residues. CDR3 in DNA: TGTGCCAGCAGCTTAGTAGCCGACAGGGGAGGAGAAAAACTGTTTTTT. Protein: CASSLVADRGGEKLFF.

This clone has only a few counts. The gene calls are TRBV10-3 and TRBJ1-3, with 8 bases lining up with TRBD1. The CDR3 loop spans 16 amino acids. V gave up 7 bases and J gave up 6 bases; unmatched junction bases: 14. From germline, CDR1 is ENHRY and CDR2 SYGVKD. The CDR3 here is CAITSGGRGLENTIYF. For the CDR3, the DNA is TGTGCCATCACCTCAGGCGGCAGGGGGCTTGAAAACACCATATATTTT.

The rearrangement uses TRBV5-1 and TRBJ2-2; a possible D gene is TRBD1 (6 bases). This CDR3 is built from 13 residues. V dropped 4 bases and J dropped 6 bases, with 10 bases sitting between them. CDR1 is SGHRS and CDR2 is YFSETQ in the germline V gene. DNA for the CDR3: TGCGCCAGCAGCGTGACAGGATCCGGGGAGCTGTTTTTT. Translating it yields CASSVTGSGELFF.

The V call is TRBV15, the J call TRBJ1-5, with no clear D. CDR1 and CDR2 from the germline V gene are LNHNV and YYDKDF (reference sequence). The CDR3 covers 14 residues. V was trimmed by 1 base and J by 0 bases, leaving 4 bases between them. This CDR3 is CATSRGRSNQPQHF. CDR3 nucleotides: TGTGCCACCAGCAGAGGTCGTAGCAATCAGCCCCAGCATTTT.

This chain links TRBV5-1 with TRBJ2-3; TRBD1 agrees at 8 bases. CDR3 size: 15 residues. J lost 0 bases, V lost 5 bases, and 5 bases had no gene match. Germline V gene data show CDR1 as SGHRS and CDR2 as YFSETQ. The DNA of the CDR3 is TGCGCCAGCAGATACCAGGGGGCGAGCACAGATACGCAGTATTTT. It is translated as CASRYQGASTDTQYF.

This clone was seen only once. This rearrangement joins TRBV7-8 to TRBJ2-7, with 8 bases that match TRBD2. The trim removed 1 base at V and 12 bases at J, leaving 8 bases unmatched. CDR3 length equals 13 residues. Germline CDR1 and CDR2: SGHVS and FQNEAQ. The CDR3 bases are TGTGCCAGCAGCTTAGACGGGGAGCGGGAGTGGTACGTC. Translation: CASSLDGEREWYV.

The chain couples TRBV6-6 to TRBJ2-1; no reliable D call. This CDR3 spans 15 amino acids. Germline values: CDR1 MNHNY, CDR2 SVGAGI (reference sequence). V was pared by 5 bases and J by 0 bases, with 11 bases between. The chain's CDR3 is CASSPQVPSYNEQFF. The DNA for the CDR3 is TGTGCCAGCAGTCCCCAGGTGCCCTCCTACAATGAGCAGTTCTTC.

The gene calls are TRBV7-6 and TRBJ2-5; tentative D call: TRBD2 (6 bases). Trimming removed 5 bases from V and 5 bases from J, with 21 bases in between. Germline V CDR1 and CDR2: SGHVS, FNYEAQ. The length of the CDR3 is 16 residues. The CDR3 DNA reads as TGTGCCAGCAGCCCCGTGGCTTCGTGGGGGAGGGAGACCCAGTACTTC. This sequence encodes CASSPVASWGRETQYF.

This rearrangement joins TRBV7-2 to TRBJ2-7; TRBD2 might be the D (5 bases). Germline V gene lookup returns CDR1 SGHTA and CDR2 FQGNSA. Trimming stripped 1 base from V and 3 bases from J, with 16 bases between. This CDR3 spans 16 amino acids. The chain's CDR3 is CASSLDHGLPRYEQYF. The CDR3 coding sequence is TGTGCCAGCAGCTTAGACCATGGACTCCCTCGCTACGAGCAGTACTTC.

V gene TRBV5-6 combines with J gene TRBJ2-2; the D gene is possibly TRBD2 (6 bases). Trimming shortened V by 3 bases and J by 4 bases, and 13 bases separated the two germline ends. Germline V gene sequence: CDR1 SGHDT, CDR2 YYEEEE. The CDR3 has 15 amino acids. CDR3 loop: CASSWWGVGTGELFF. Written as DNA, the CDR3 is TGTGCCAGCAGCTGGTGGGGGGTTGGCACCGGGGAGCTGTTTTTT.

In DNA form, the CDR3 reads TGCGCCAGCAGCCCTTTGGGGGGTGGCGAGCAGTACTTC. Its translation is CASSPLGGGEQYF. The V gene is TRBV5-1, the J gene TRBJ2-7, with a tentative D call TRBD2 (6 bases). V shed 4 bases and J shed 6 bases, with 14 bases lying between them. The CDR3 runs to 13 residues. CDR1 and CDR2 (germline): SGHRS, YFSETQ.